This TCR beta chain was observed in a study of spatial heterogeneity in lung cancer. Study-wide context: TCR transcript counts in tumor regions correlated strongly with a T cell module score from matched bulk RNA-seq. Study results and limitations: Tumor mutation count correlated with how many alpha and beta TCRs expanded intratumorally. The recorded estimate of tumor T cell coverage is 6% to 9% for alpha chains and roughly 13% for beta chains.

Each TCR cDNA molecule bore a unique molecular identifier. Using its own MiXCR run on the 5' RACE reads, TCRdb lists one record per CDR3 protein. The sample lists approximately 6,800 distinct CDR3 sequences; 13% were seen once. Time point indicated: sample taken at primary tumor resection. Notes on this clonotype: Its target is not known.

The clonotype was recovered from a male donor with early-stage non-small cell lung cancer. The sample was lung tumor tissue, taken at surgery.

Here the CDR3 reads CASSSAGQLSSYEQYF. The CDR3 region has the DNA TGTGCCAGCAGCTCGGCCGGACAGCTAAGCTCCTACGAGCAGTACTTC. The chain links TRBV7-2 to TRBJ2-7; tentatively, D is TRBD1 (6 bases). The CDR3 has 16 amino acids. Looked up from germline, CDR1 is SGHTA and CDR2 is FQGNSA. The V end was cut by 4 bases, the J end by 0 bases, with 16 bases between.